The rows below give T cell receptor beta chains drawn from one sample of a study of OX40 agonist ivuxolimab in advanced cancers. The table came from immunoSEQ multiplex PCR; TCRdb's copy has only in-frame clones and leaves some out. The table includes tens of thousands of clones, 89% detected once. The sample here was CD4+ or CD8+ T cells sorted from blood, taken in a trial of the OX40 agonist ivuxolimab. These receptors were collected from an adult with an advanced solid tumor such as melanoma, head and neck, liver or kidney cancer. Each CDR3 is given with its conserved first and last residue.

>TRBJ1-1|TRBV20-1
CSARANEAFF
>TRBJ1-2|TRBV14
CASSQAATGGNNGYTF
>TRBJ2-7|TRBV19
CASSIVASYEQYF
>TRBJ1-4|TRBV5-1
CASSWSDLDEKLFF
>TRBJ1-2|TRBV5-6
CASSSGQGASDTF
>TRBJ2-1|TRBV19
CASNEGSSYNEQFF
>TRBJ2-1|TRBV9
CASSDQLSGRASSYNEQFF
>TRBJ1-2|TRBV27
CASSSEDKGRYGYTF
>TRBJ2-7|TRBV7-8
CASSWELAFSYEQYF
>TRBJ1-2|TRBV9
CASSVDPDRGDGNYGYTF
>TRBJ1-2|TRBV9
CASSPSPGQGKRSYTF
>TRBJ1-1|TRBV9
CASSPSGVMNTEAFF
>TRBJ1-1|TRBV7-9
CASSSALNTEAFF
>TRBJ2-7|TRBV5-6
CASSLGLAGVIDEQYF
>TRBJ2-7|TRBV7-8
CASRGFTGFGPEQYF
>TRBJ1-4|TRBV14
CASSQAGTGKLFF
>TRBJ2-7|TRBV27
CASSLGTAYEQYF
>TRBJ1-4|TRBV5-1
CASSSSGTANEKLFF
>TRBJ2-3|TRBV11-2
CASSKPGATDTQYF
>TRBJ2-7|TRBV7-9
CASSSSKDSTSYEQYF
>TRBJ2-7|TRBV14
CASSQDRLAGSYEQYF
>TRBJ1-2|TRBV19
CASSGSSGTGYGYTF
>TRBJ1-1|TRBV25-1
CASSEYGNTEAFF
>TRBJ2-7|TRBV29-1
CSVPNGAYEQYF
>TRBJ1-3|TRBV7-9
CASSGSTGRSGNTIYF
>TRBJ1-2|TRBV2
CASRRADRGPSGYTF
>TRBJ2-7|TRBV6-1
CAIRPGSHYEQYF
>TRBJ1-3|TRBV9
CASSVGGGGNTIYF
>TRBJ1-1|TRBV7-9
CASSSPVQGVRSTEAFF
>TRBJ1-1|TRBV7-3
CASSLRDRSEAFF
>TRBJ2-7|TRBV30
CAWSVRNFKGPRKTYEQYF
>TRBJ1-2|TRBV10-3
CAISELRAGAAGYTF
>TRBJ2-7|TRBV5-8
CASSLDQGISYEQYF
>TRBJ1-1|TRBV6-4
CASRGQGDTEAFF
>TRBJ2-7|TRBV7-2
CASSLNAGLREQYF
>TRBJ1-1|TRBV30
CAWSVPRFKNTEAFF
>TRBJ1-2|TRBV7-8
CASSLHQGPSYGYTF
>TRBJ2-7|TRBV19
CASSIDRAYEQYF
>TRBJ2-2|TRBV7-8
CASSRKGTGFNLNTGELFF
>TRBJ2-1|TRBV7-6
CASRRTGDNEQFF
>TRBJ2-7|TRBV13
CASTPRQGAYEQYF
>TRBJ1-1|TRBV19
CASSNGGRMNTEAFF
>TRBJ1-5|TRBV27
CATRPSGNLGGNQPQHF
>TRBJ2-7|TRBV5-1
CASKASGGEGYEQYF
>TRBJ2-7|TRBV13
CASSPTSASYEQYF
>TRBJ1-1|TRBV6-6
CASSPRGRTEAFF
>TRBJ2-1|TRBV27
CASTLGGGAWFNEQFF
>TRBJ2-1|TRBV9
CASSVEQNEQFF
>TRBJ2-1|TRBV2
CASTSGGGNEQFF
>TRBJ2-2|TRBV11-2
CASSLVGGSGTGELFF
>TRBJ2-1|TRBV29-1
CSVESQSRLAGGPFVQFF
>TRBJ2-7|TRBV7-9
CASSYRQGIHEQYF
>TRBJ2-2|TRBV27
CASSVAGELFF
>TRBJ1-5|TRBV19
CASFPGRGHQPQHF
>TRBJ1-5|TRBV14
CASSQGSGYPQHF
>TRBJ1-1|TRBV20-1
CSARVGSEAFF
>TRBJ2-1|TRBV5-1
CASSRPGPSSYNEQFF
>TRBJ2-1|TRBV7-8
CASSLEASSYNEQFF